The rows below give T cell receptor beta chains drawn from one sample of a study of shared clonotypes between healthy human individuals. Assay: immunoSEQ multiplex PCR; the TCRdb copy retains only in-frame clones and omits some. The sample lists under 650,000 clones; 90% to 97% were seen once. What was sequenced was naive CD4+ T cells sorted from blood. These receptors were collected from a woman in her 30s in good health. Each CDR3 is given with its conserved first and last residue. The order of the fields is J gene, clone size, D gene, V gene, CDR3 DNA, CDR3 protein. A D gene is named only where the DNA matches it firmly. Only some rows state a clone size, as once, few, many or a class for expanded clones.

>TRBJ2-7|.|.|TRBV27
TGTGCCAGCAGTCGGGACGGTAGCTCCTACGAGCAGTACTTC
CASSRDGSSYEQYF
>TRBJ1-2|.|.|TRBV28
TGTGCCAGCACCAACCGGTACTATGGCTACACCTTC
CASTNRYYGYTF
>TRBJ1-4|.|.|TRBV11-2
TGTGCCAGCAGCTTAGGGGGTAATGAAAAACTGTTTTTT
CASSLGGNEKLFF
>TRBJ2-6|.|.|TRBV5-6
TGTGCCAGCAGCTTGAATGGAGCTGGGGCCAACGTCCTGACTTTC
CASSLNGAGANVLTF
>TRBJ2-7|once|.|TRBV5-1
TGCGCCAGCAGCCCCGGTGGGACAAGCTCCTACGAGCAGTACTTC
CASSPGGTSSYEQYF
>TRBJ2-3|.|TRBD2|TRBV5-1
TGCGCCAGCAGCTTGACTAGCGGTCGCACAGATACGCAGTATTTT
CASSLTSGRTDTQYF
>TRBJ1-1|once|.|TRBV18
TGTGCCAGCTCCCCGCTCGAGGTGAGGACCGATCACACTGAAGCTTTCTTT
CASSPLEVRTDHTEAFF
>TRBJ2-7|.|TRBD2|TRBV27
TGTGCCAGCAGTTCATCCCTCACTAGCGGGCAGAGCTCCTACGAGCAGTACTTC
CASSSSLTSGQSSYEQYF
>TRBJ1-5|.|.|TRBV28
TGTGCCAGCAGTTTGCCCGACCGTTCAAGTCCACCCCAGCATTTT
CASSLPDRSSPPQHF
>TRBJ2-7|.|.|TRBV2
TGTGCCAGCGTATCACCCCCTATAATTGACGAGCAGTACTTC
CASVSPPIIDEQYF
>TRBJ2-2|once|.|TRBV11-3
TGTGCCAGCAGCTTAACGGACTCCGGGGAGCTGTTTTTT
CASSLTDSGELFF
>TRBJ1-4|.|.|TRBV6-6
TGTGCCAGCAGATCACAGGAAACTAATGAAAAACTGTTTTTT
CASRSQETNEKLFF
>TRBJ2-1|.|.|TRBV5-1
TGCGCCAGCAGCTTCACCGGCCCTTCCTACAATGAGCAGTTCTTC
CASSFTGPSYNEQFF
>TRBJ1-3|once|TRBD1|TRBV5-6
TGTGCCAGCAGCTTGTTCGGGACAGGGGGAAGGCTTGGTGGAAACACCATATATTTT
CASSLFGTGGRLGGNTIYF
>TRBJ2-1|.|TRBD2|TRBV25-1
TGTGCCAGCAGCGGGACTAGAATCGCCTACAATGAGCAGTTCTTC
CASSGTRIAYNEQFF
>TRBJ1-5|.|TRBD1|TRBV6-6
TGTGCCAGCAGTCCGGACAGGGGAACTAATCAGCCCCAGCATTTT
CASSPDRGTNQPQHF